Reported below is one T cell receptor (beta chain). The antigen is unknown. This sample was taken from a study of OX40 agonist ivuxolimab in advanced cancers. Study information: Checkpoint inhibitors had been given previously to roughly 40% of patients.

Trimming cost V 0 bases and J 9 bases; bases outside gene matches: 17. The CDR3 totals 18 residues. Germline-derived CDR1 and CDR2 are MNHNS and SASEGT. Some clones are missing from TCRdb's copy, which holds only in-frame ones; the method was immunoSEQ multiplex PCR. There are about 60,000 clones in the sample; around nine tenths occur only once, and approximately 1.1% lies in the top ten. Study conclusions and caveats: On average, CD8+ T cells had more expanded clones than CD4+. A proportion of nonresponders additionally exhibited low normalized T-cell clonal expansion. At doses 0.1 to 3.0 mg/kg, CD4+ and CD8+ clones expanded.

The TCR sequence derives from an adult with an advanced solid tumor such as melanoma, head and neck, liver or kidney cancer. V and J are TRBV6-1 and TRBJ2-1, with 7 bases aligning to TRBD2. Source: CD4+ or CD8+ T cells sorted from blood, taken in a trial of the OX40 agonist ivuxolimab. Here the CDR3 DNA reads TGTGCCAGCAGTGAAGCGCTTCCAAGGACTAGTGATCCCACTGAGCAGTTCTTC. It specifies CASSEALPRTSDPTEQFF.